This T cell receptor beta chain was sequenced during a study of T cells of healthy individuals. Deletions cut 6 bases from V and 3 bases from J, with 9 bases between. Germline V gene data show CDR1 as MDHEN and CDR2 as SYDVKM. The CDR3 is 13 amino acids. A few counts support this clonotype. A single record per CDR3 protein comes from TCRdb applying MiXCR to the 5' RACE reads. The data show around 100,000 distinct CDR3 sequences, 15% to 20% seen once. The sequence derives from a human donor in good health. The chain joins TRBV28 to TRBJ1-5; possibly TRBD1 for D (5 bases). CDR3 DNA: TGTGCCAGCAGGGGGGACCTCAATCAGCCCCAGCATTTT. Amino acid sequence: CASRGDLNQPQHF.